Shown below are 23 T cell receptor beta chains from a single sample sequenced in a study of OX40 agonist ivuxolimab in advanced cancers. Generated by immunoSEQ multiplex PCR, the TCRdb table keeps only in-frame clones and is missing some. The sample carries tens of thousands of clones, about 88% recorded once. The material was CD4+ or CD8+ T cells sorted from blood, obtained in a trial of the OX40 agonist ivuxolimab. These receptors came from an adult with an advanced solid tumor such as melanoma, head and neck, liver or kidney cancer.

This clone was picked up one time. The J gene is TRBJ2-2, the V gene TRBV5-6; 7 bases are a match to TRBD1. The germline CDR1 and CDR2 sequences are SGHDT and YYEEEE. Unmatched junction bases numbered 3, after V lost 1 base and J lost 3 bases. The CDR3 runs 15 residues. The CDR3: CASSLRDRDTGELFF. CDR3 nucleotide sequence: TGTGCCAGCAGCTTGAGAGACAGGGACACCGGGGAGCTGTTTTTT. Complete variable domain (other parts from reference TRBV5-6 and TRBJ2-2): DAGVTQSPTHLIKTRGQQVTLRCSPKSGHDTVSWYQQALGQGPQFIFQYYEEEERQRGNFPDRFSGHQFPNYSSELNVNALLLGDSALYLCASSLRDRDTGELFFGEGSRLTVL.

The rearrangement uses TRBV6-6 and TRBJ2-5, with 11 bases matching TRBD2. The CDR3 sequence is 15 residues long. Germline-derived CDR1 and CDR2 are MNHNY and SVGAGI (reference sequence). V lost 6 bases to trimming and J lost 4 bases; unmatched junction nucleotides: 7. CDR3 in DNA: TGTGCCAGCAGGTACATAGCGGGAGGGAGAGAGACCCAGTACTTC. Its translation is CASRYIAGGRETQYF.

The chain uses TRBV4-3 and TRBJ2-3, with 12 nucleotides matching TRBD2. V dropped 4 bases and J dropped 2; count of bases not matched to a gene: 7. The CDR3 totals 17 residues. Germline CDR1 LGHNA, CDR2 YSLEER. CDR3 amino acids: CASSPILAGGHTDTQYF. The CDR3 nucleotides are TGCGCCAGCAGCCCGATTCTAGCGGGGGGGCACACAGATACGCAGTATTTT.

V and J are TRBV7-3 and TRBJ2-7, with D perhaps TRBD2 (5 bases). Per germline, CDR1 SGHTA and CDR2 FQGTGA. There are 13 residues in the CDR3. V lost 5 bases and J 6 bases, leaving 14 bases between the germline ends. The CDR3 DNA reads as TGTGCCAGCAGCCCGGGCATCCGGGGCGAGCAGTACTTC. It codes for CASSPGIRGEQYF.

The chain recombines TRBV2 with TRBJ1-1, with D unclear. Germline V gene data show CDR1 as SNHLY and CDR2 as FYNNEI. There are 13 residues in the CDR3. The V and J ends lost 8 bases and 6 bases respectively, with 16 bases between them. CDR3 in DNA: TGTGCCAGCGCCACTAGGTGGGAGGCTGAAGCTTTCTTT. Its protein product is CASATRWEAEAFF.

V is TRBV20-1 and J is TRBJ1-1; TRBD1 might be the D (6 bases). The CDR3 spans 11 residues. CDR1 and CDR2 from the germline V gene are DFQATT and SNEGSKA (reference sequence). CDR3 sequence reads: CGQLANTEAFF. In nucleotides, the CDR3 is TGCGGACAGCTGGCAAACACTGAAGCTTTCTTT.

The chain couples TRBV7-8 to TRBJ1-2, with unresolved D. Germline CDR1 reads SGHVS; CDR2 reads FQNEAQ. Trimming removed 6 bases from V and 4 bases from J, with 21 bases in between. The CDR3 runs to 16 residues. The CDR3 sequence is CASSIRPPGRFYGYTF. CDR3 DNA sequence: TGTGCCAGCAGTATACGGCCCCCGGGTCGCTTCTATGGCTACACCTTC.

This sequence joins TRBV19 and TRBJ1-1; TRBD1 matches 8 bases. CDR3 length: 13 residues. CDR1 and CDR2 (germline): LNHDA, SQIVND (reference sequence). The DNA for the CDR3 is TGTACCTTCAGGACAGGGTCGTACACTGAAGCTTTCTTT. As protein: CTFRTGSYTEAFF.

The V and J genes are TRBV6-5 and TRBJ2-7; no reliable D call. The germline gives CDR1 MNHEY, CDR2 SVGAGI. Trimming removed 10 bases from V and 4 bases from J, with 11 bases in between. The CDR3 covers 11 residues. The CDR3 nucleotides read TGTGCCACCTCCCCCCGATACGAGCAGTACTTC. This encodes CATSPRYEQYF.

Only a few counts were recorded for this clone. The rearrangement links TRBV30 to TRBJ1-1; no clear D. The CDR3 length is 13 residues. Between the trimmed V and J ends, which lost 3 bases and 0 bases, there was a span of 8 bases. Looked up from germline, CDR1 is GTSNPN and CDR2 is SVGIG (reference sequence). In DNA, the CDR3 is TGTGCCTGGAGAGCCGATGTGAACACTGAAGCTTTCTTT. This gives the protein CAWRADVNTEAFF.

CDR3 sequence (DNA): TGTGCCACCAGCGTGCAGACCGGGGATAATTCACCCCTCCACTTT. It encodes CATSVQTGDNSPLHF. V is TRBV15 and J is TRBJ1-6, with D unclear. Germline V CDR1 and CDR2: LNHNV, YYDKDF (reference sequence). The ends were cut back, 5 bases at V and 5 bases at J, with 13 bases in the middle. This CDR3 has 15 amino acids. Based on the CDR3 plus reference TRBV15 and TRBJ1-6, the full variable domain is DAMVIQNPRYQVTQFGKPVTLSCSQTLNHNVMYWYQQKSSQAPKLLFHYYDKDFNNEADTPDNFQSRRPNTSFCFLDIRSPGLGDTAMYLCATSVQTGDNSPLHFGNGTRLTVT.

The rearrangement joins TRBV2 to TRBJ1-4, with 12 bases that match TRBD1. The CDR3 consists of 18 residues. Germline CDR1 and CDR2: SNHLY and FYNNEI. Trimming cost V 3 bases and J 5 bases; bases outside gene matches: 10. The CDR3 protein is CASSDWGQGASLNEKLFF. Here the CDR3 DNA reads TGTGCCAGCAGTGATTGGGGACAGGGGGCCTCGCTGAATGAAAAACTGTTTTTT.

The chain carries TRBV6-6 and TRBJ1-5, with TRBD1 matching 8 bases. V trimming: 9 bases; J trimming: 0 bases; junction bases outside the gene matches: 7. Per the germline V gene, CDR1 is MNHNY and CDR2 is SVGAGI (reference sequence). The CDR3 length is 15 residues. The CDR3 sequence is CASRGDRSSNQPQHF. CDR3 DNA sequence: TGTGCCAGTCGGGGGGACAGGAGTAGCAATCAGCCCCAGCATTTT.

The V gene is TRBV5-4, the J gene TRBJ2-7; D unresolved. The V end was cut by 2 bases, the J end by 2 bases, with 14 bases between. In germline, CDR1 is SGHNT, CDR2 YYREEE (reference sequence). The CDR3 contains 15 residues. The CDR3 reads CASSFGGNLPYEQYF. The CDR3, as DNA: TGTGCCAGCAGCTTCGGTGGGAATCTACCCTACGAGCAGTACTTC.

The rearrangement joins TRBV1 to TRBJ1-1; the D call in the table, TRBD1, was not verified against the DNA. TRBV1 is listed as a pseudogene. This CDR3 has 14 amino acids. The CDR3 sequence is CTSSQIADRERSFF. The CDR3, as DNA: TGCACCAGCAGCCAAATTGCGGACAGGGAGAGGTCTTTCTTT.

The CDR3 DNA sequence: TGTGCCAGTAGTTTGGGGGGCAACCTCTATGGCTACACCTTC. It codes for CASSLGGNLYGYTF. The rearrangement links TRBV19 to TRBJ1-2, with D maybe TRBD1 (6 bases). CDR3 length: 14 residues. Trimming stripped 5 bases from V and 4 bases from J, with 14 bases between. Germline CDR1 reads LNHDA; CDR2 reads SQIVND (reference sequence).

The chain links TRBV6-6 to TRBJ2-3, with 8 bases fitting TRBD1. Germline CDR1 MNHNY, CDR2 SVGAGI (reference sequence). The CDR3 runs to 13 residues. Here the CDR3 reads CAKGRGRTDTQYF. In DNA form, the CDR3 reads TGTGCAAAGGGCAGGGGGCGCACAGATACGCAGTATTTT.

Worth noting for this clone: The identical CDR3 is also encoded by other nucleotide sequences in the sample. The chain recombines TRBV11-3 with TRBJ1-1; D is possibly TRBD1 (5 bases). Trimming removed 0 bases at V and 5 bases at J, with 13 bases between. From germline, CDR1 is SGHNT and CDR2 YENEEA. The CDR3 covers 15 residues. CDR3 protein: CASSLEIGRVTEAFF. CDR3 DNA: TGTGCCAGCAGCTTAGAGATAGGCAGGGTTACTGAAGCTTTCTTT.

In DNA, the CDR3 is TGTGCCTGGAGTGAACAGGGGTACGAGCAGTACTTC. Protein sequence: CAWSEQGYEQYF. The V and J genes are TRBV30 and TRBJ2-7, with 7 bases fitting TRBD1. This CDR3 comprises 12 residues. Germline values: CDR1 GTSNPN, CDR2 SVGIG (reference sequence). Losses at the gene ends were 1 base for V and 4 bases for J; bases not matched to a gene: 1.

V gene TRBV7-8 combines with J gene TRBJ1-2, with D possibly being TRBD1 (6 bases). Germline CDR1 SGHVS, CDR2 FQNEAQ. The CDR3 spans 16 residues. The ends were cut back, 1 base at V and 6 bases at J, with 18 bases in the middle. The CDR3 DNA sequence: TGTGCCAGCAGCTTAGGAACCGGGACAAGGTTAAATGGCTACACCTTC. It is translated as CASSLGTGTRLNGYTF.

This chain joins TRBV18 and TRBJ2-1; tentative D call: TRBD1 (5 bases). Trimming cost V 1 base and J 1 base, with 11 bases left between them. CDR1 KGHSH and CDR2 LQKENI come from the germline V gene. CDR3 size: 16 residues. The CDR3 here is CASSPQGLGSYNEQFF. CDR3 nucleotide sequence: TGTGCCAGCTCACCACAGGGGCTGGGGTCCTACAATGAGCAGTTCTTC.

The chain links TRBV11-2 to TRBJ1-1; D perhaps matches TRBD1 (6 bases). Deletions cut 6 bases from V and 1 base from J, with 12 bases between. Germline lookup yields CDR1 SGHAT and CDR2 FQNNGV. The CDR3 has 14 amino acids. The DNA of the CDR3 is TGTGCCAGCAGAAAACCGGGACAGAACACTGAAGCTTTCTTT. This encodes CASRKPGQNTEAFF. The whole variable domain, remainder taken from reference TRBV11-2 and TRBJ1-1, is EAGVAQSPRYKIIEKRQSVAFWCNPISGHATLYWYQQILGQGPKLLIQFQNNGVVDDSQLPKDRFSAERLKGVDSTLKIQPAKLEDSAVYLCASRKPGQNTEAFFGQGTRLTVV.

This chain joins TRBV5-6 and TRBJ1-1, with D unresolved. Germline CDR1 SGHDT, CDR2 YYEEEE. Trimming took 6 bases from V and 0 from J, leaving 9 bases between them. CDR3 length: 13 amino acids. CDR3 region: CASTPGLNTEAFF. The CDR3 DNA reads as TGTGCCAGCACCCCGGGGTTGAACACTGAAGCTTTCTTT.